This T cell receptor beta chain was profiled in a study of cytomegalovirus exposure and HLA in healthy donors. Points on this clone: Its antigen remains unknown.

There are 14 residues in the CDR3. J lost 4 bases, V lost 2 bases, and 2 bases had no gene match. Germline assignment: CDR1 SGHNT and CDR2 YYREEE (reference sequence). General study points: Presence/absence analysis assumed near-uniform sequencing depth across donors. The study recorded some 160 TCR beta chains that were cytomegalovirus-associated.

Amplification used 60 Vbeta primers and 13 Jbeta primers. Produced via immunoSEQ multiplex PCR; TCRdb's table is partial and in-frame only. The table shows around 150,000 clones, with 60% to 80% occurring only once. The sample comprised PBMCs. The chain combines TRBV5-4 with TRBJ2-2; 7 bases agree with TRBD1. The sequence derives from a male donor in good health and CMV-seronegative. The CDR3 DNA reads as TGTGCCAGCAGCTTTGCAGGGGGCACCGGGGAGCTGTTTTTT. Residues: CASSFAGGTGELFF.